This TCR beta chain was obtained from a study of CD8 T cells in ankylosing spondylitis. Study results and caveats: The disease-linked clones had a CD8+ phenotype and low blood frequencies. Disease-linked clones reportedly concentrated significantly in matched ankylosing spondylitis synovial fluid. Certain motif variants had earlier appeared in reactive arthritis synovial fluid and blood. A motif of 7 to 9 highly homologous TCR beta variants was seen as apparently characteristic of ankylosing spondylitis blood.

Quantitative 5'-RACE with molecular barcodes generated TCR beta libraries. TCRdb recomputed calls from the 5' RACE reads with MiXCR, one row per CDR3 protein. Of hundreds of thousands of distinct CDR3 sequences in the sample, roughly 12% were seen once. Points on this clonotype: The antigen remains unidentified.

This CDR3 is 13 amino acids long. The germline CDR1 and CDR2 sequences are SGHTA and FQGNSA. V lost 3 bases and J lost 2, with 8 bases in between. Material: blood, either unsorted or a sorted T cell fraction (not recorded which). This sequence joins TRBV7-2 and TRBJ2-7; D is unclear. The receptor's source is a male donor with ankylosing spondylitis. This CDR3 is CASSFDGPYEQYF. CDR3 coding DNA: TGTGCCAGCAGCTTTGACGGACCCTACGAGCAGTACTTC. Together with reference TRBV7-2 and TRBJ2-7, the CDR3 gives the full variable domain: GAGVSQSPSNKVTEKGKDVELRCDPISGHTALYWYRQSLGQGLEFLIYFQGNSAPDKSGLPSDRFSAERTGGSVSTLTIQRTQQEDSAVYLCASSFDGPYEQYFGPGTRLTVT.